A single sample gave rise to the 32 T cell receptor beta chains below, sequenced in a study of T cell responses to AZD1222 COVID-19 vaccine. Sequencing used immunoSEQ multiplex PCR; TCRdb keeps in-frame clones, though not all of them. The sample records over 150,000 clones, over 75% being singletons. Material: peripheral blood, obtained 28 days after the second AZD1222 dose. The receptors were gathered from an adult who received the AZD1222 COVID-19 vaccine.

The chain couples TRBV6-5 to TRBJ2-3; 10 nucleotides agree with TRBD1. There are 14 residues in the CDR3. Germline CDR1 MNHEY, CDR2 SVGAGI. V trimming: 8 bases; J trimming: 5 bases; junction bases outside the gene matches: 7. CDR3 bases: TGTGCCAGCCGGGCCGGACAGGGGGTAGATACGCAGTATTTT. Translation: CASRAGQGVDTQYF.

CDR3 in DNA: TGTGCTAGTGGTTTGTGGGTCCTCTCTGACACAGATACGCAGTATTTT. The encoded protein is CASGLWVLSDTDTQYF. The chain uses TRBV12-5 and TRBJ2-3; D gene ambiguous. The CDR3 sequence is 16 residues long. The V gene's germline CDR1 is LGHNT and CDR2 FRNRAP. V dropped 2 bases and J dropped 2 bases, with 14 bases sitting between them.

In its sample, this clone was seen once. The rearrangement joins TRBV6-1 to TRBJ2-2; perhaps TRBD1 as D (6 bases). The CDR3 has 14 residues. The germline V gene encodes CDR1 MNHNS and CDR2 SASEGT. Deletions cut 5 bases from V and 2 bases from J, with 9 bases between. CDR3 nucleotide sequence: TGTGCCAGCAGTTCGGACAGCAACACCGGGGAGCTGTTTTTT. Translated: CASSSDSNTGELFF.

The rearrangement links TRBV11-2 to TRBJ2-1; TRBD2 matches 16 bases. The CDR3 spans 14 residues. J was trimmed by 11 bases and V by 4 bases; bases with no gene match: 2. Germline-derived CDR1 and CDR2 are SGHAT and FQNNGV. CDR3: CASSSGLAGGKQFF. CDR3 in DNA: TGTGCCAGCAGCTCGGGACTAGCGGGGGGGAAGCAGTTCTTC.

The chain couples TRBV5-1 to TRBJ2-2; possible D gene TRBD2, 5 bases. The CDR3 runs to 14 residues. The V gene's germline CDR1 is SGHRS and CDR2 YFSETQ. With 4 bases removed from V and 5 bases from J, the gap between germline ends came to 12 bases. This CDR3 is CASSGRGRTGELFF. As DNA, the CDR3 is TGCGCCAGCAGCGGGAGAGGTCGAACCGGGGAGCTGTTTTTT.

The genes are TRBV27 and TRBJ2-7; 9 bases agree with TRBD1. This CDR3 spans 13 amino acids. Germline assignment: CDR1 MNHEY and CDR2 SMNVEV (reference sequence). V gave up 7 bases and J gave up 7 bases; unmatched junction bases: 8. The CDR3 is CASKMTGGGEQYF. CDR3 sequence (DNA): TGTGCCAGCAAGATGACAGGGGGTGGGGAGCAGTACTTC.

This chain joins TRBV5-1 and TRBJ1-3, with 7 bases lining up with TRBD1. With 2 bases clipped from V and 3 bases from J, the junction kept 5 bases outside the gene matches. CDR1 and CDR2 (germline): SGHRS, YFSETQ. This CDR3 has 15 amino acids. CDR3 nucleotides: TGCGCCAGCAGCTTTGATGACAGGGTTGGAAACACCATATATTTT. Translated: CASSFDDRVGNTIYF.

The J gene is TRBJ1-1, the V gene TRBV7-9; D uncertain. The ends were cut back, 5 bases at V and 0 bases at J, with 25 bases in the middle. The CDR3 consists of 19 residues. Germline CDR1 reads SEHNR; CDR2 reads FQNEAQ (reference sequence). The CDR3 coding sequence is TGTGCCAGCAGCCGTATAAGACCGAAAGACGACCTCATGAACACTGAAGCTTTCTTT. Amino acids: CASSRIRPKDDLMNTEAFF. The variable domain in full, completed from reference TRBV7-9 and TRBJ1-1, reads DTGVSQNPRHKITKRGQNVTFRCDPISEHNRLYWYRQTLGQGPEFLTYFQNEAQLEKSRLLSDRFSAERPKGSFSTLEIQRTEQGDSAMYLCASSRIRPKDDLMNTEAFFGQGTRLTVV.

The genes are TRBV2 and TRBJ1-1; D uncertain. There are 13 residues in the CDR3. V lost 3 bases and J lost 13, with 18 bases in between. CDR1 and CDR2 (germline): SNHLY, FYNNEI. CDR3 DNA: TGTGCCAGCAGTGAGGCGAAATTATGGGGTGATTTCTTT. This codes for CASSEAKLWGDFF.

The chain uses TRBV18 and TRBJ1-1; the D is unclear. Germline V CDR1 and CDR2: KGHSH, LQKENI. The CDR3 has 13 amino acids. Trimming left V 3 bases short and J 7 bases short, with 12 bases between. The CDR3 DNA reads as TGTGCCAGCTCACCCCCGACACCGATTGAAGCTTTCTTT. Its translation is CASSPPTPIEAFF.

A few counts support this clone. This chain joins TRBV7-9 and TRBJ2-7, with unresolved D. The CDR3 consists of 13 residues. Germline CDR1 reads SEHNR; CDR2 reads FQNEAQ (reference sequence). Between the trimmed V and J ends, which lost 4 bases and 2 bases, there was a span of 9 bases. CDR3 sequence reads: CASSSAGPYEQYF. The CDR3 DNA sequence: TGTGCCAGCAGCTCGGCAGGACCCTACGAGCAGTACTTC.

The rearrangement uses TRBV6-2 or TRBV6-3 and TRBJ2-4, with 8 nucleotides matching TRBD1. The CDR3 extends over 16 amino acids. Germline assignment: CDR1 MNHEY and CDR2 SVGEGT. V trimming: 4 bases; J trimming: 0 bases; junction bases outside the gene matches: 5. This CDR3 reads CASSSDRVGAKNIQYF. CDR3 nucleotides: TGTGCCAGCAGTTCGGACAGGGTGGGAGCCAAAAACATTCAGTACTTC.

The gene calls are TRBV5-6 and TRBJ2-3, with TRBD2 matching over 10 bases. CDR1 is SGHDT, CDR2 YYEEEE, per germline. Unmatched junction bases numbered 7, after V lost 0 bases and J lost 3 bases. CDR3 size: 17 residues. CDR3 residues: CASSLGVAGGFTDTQYF. The CDR3 DNA reads as TGTGCCAGCAGCTTGGGTGTAGCGGGGGGCTTTACAGATACGCAGTATTTT.

The chain joins TRBV6-1 to TRBJ2-3; maybe TRBD1 (5 bases). This CDR3 contains 17 residues. Germline CDR1 MNHNS, CDR2 SASEGT. V gave up 0 bases and J gave up 1 base, with 14 bases separating them. CDR3 in amino acids: CASSEAGIQVGTDTQYF. In nucleotides, the CDR3 is TGTGCCAGCAGTGAAGCAGGTATACAGGTTGGCACAGATACGCAGTATTTT.

The V and J genes are TRBV5-6 and TRBJ1-1; a possible D gene is TRBD1 (5 bases). Germline CDR1 and CDR2: SGHDT and YYEEEE. The germline V and J ends were trimmed by 4 bases and 1 base, with 17 bases remaining between them. The CDR3 has 16 amino acids. CDR3 nucleotides: TGTGCCAGCAGCCCTTTAGGTCAGGGAAAGAACACTGAAGCTTTCTTT. This codes for CASSPLGQGKNTEAFF.

The chain carries TRBV30 and TRBJ2-7, with 11 nucleotides matching TRBD2. The CDR3 extends over 14 amino acids. Germline lookup yields CDR1 GTSNPN and CDR2 SVGIG (reference sequence). V lost 5 bases, J lost 1 base, and 4 bases stayed unmatched. CDR3 protein: CAWRVAGGSYEQYF. The CDR3 DNA sequence: TGTGCCTGGCGGGTAGCGGGGGGGTCCTACGAGCAGTACTTC.

The chain is built from TRBV12-3 or TRBV12-4 and TRBJ1-1; a possible D gene is TRBD1 (5 bases). V was cut by 6 bases and J by 3 bases, with 11 bases left in between. The CDR3 runs to 13 residues. In DNA form, the CDR3 reads TGTGCCAGCAGCACAGGAATTTACACTGAAGCTTTCTTT. Its translation is CASSTGIYTEAFF.

The chain uses TRBV1 and TRBJ1-1; the table assigns TRBD1, which was not confirmed against the DNA. TRBV1 is a documented pseudogene. The CDR3 runs 21 residues. DNA of the CDR3: TGCACCAGCAGCCAGGTAGGGGGCAATAAAGGGACAGAAAAGCTGAACACTGAAGCTTTCTTT. Protein: CTSSQVGGNKGTEKLNTEAFF.

This rearrangement joins TRBV5-1 to TRBJ1-1; 10 nucleotides line up with TRBD1. J gave up 8 bases and V 6 bases, and 7 bases lay outside the gene matches. The CDR3 totals 13 residues. Germline CDR1 and CDR2: SGHRS and YFSETQ. The CDR3 sequence: CASIRGTGEEAFF. CDR3 bases: TGCGCCAGCATCCGCGGGACAGGGGAAGAAGCTTTCTTT.

J is TRBJ1-1 and V is TRBV12-3 or TRBV12-4; 7 bases align to TRBD1. Germline trimming cut 3 bases from V and 5 bases from J; bases unmatched to any gene: 3. The CDR3 is 13 amino acids. The CDR3 nucleotides are TGTGCCAGCAGTTTGGAACAGGGGACTGAAGCTTTCTTT. Residues: CASSLEQGTEAFF.

The gene calls are TRBV18 and TRBJ1-3, with D uncertain. The CDR3 contains 12 residues. V was pared by 1 base and J by 11 bases, with 9 bases between. The germline V gene encodes CDR1 KGHSH and CDR2 LQKENI. In nucleotides, the CDR3 is TGTGCCAGCTCACCACGGCCAGACGCCATATATTTT. Protein product: CASSPRPDAIYF. Together with reference TRBV18 and TRBJ1-3, the CDR3 gives the full variable domain: NAGVMQNPRHLVRRRGQEARLRCSPMKGHSHVYWYRQLPEEGLKFMVYLQKENIIDESGMPKERFSAEFPKEGPSILRIQQVVRGDSAAYFCASSPRPDAIYFGEGSWLTVV.

This chain connects TRBV11-2 to TRBJ2-1, with D possibly matching TRBD2 (6 bases). The ends were cut back, 5 bases at V and 6 bases at J, with 20 bases in the middle. The germline gives CDR1 SGHAT, CDR2 FQNNGV. The CDR3 totals 16 residues. DNA of the CDR3: TGTGCCAGCAGCCCCGATCTGGCGGGGATACGCAATGAGCAGTTCTTC. Translation: CASSPDLAGIRNEQFF.

The chain links TRBV5-5 to TRBJ1-2; D gene uncertain. This CDR3 has 13 amino acids. CDR1 is SGHKS and CDR2 is YYEKEE in the germline V gene (reference sequence). V was pared by 0 bases and J by 8 bases, with 11 bases between. The CDR3 nucleotides read TGTGCCAGCAGCTTGGGCGGGGTCCGGGGCTACACCTTC. It yields the protein CASSLGGVRGYTF.

The rearrangement uses TRBV5-1 and TRBJ2-1, with TRBD2 identical over 7 bases. The trim removed 0 bases at V and 2 bases at J, leaving 2 bases unmatched. Germline V gene sequence: CDR1 SGHRS, CDR2 YFSETQ. This CDR3 contains 15 residues. CDR3 sequence (DNA): TGCGCCAGCAGCTTGGGGGCGGGGGCCTACAATGAGCAGTTCTTC. Protein product: CASSLGAGAYNEQFF.

CDR3 DNA: TGTGCCAGCAAGAGACGGGAGTCAGGCTACACCTTC. Protein: CASKRRESGYTF. The chain links TRBV12-3 or TRBV12-4 to TRBJ1-2; D uncertain. The CDR3 extends over 12 amino acids. The V and J ends lost 7 bases and 8 bases respectively, with 14 bases between them.

The V and J genes are TRBV10-3 and TRBJ1-2, with D maybe TRBD1 (5 bases). The germline V and J ends were trimmed by 2 bases and 8 bases, with 15 bases remaining between them. The CDR3 length is 14 residues. CDR1 is ENHRY, CDR2 SYGVKD, per germline. The CDR3 DNA reads TGTGCCATCAGTGAGCCCAGGGTTGTTTTCGGCTACACCTTC. As protein: CAISEPRVVFGYTF.

The chain uses TRBV9 and TRBJ2-2; D not resolved. Deletions cut 5 bases from V and 5 bases from J, with 7 bases between. The germline V gene has CDR1 SGDLS and CDR2 YYNGEE. The CDR3 is 12 amino acids. CDR3 sequence: CASSRSTGELFF. The CDR3 region has the DNA TGTGCCAGCAGTAGGTCTACCGGGGAGCTGTTTTTT.

The chain recombines TRBV9 with TRBJ1-3, with D uncertain. This CDR3 has 15 residues. Germline assignment: CDR1 SGDLS and CDR2 YYNGEE. V was clipped by 6 bases and J by 0 bases, with 13 bases between them. The CDR3 spells CASTSDGVSGNTIYF. The CDR3, as DNA: TGTGCCAGCACCTCGGATGGGGTCTCTGGAAACACCATATATTTT.

The CDR3 is CASSLGVGGDTQYF. As DNA, the CDR3 is TGTGCCAGCAGCCTGGGGGTAGGAGGAGATACGCAGTATTTT. This chain uses TRBV3-1 (or the pseudogene TRBV3-2) with TRBJ2-3; the D call may be TRBD1 or TRBD2 (5 bases each). CDR3 length: 14 amino acids. Germline V gene sequence: CDR1 LGHDT, CDR2 YNNKEL (reference sequence). V was shortened by 4 bases and J by 5 bases, with 13 bases between the two germline ends.

This clone was seen a single time. J is TRBJ2-7 and V is TRBV19; TRBD1 aligns across 8 bases. Germline CDR1 and CDR2: LNHDA and SQIVND (reference sequence). V was pared by 5 bases and J by 3 bases, with 9 bases of the junction left unmatched. CDR3 size: 15 residues. This CDR3 is CASSPGQGLHYEQYF. CDR3 sequence (DNA): TGTGCCAGTAGTCCTGGACAGGGACTCCACTACGAGCAGTACTTC.

J is TRBJ1-2 and V is TRBV7-2, with D uncertain. The CDR3 is 15 residues long. V lost 5 bases to trimming and J lost 1 base, with 14 bases between them. Germline-derived CDR1 and CDR2 are SGHTA and FQGNSA. The CDR3 loop reads CASSPRPEFNYGYTF. In DNA form, the CDR3 reads TGTGCCAGCAGCCCCCGCCCAGAATTTAACTATGGCTACACCTTC. The full variable domain, completed using reference TRBV7-2 and TRBJ1-2, is GAGVSQSPSNKVTEKGKDVELRCDPISGHTALYWYRQSLGQGLEFLIYFQGNSAPDKSGLPSDRFSAERTGGSVSTLTIQRTQQEDSAVYLCASSPRPEFNYGYTFGSGTRLTVV.

J is TRBJ1-1 and V is TRBV13; D remains ambiguous. Looked up from germline, CDR1 is PRHDT and CDR2 is FYEKMQ (reference sequence). The CDR3 is made up of 12 amino acids. Trimming cost V 5 bases and J 0 bases, with 4 bases left between them. The CDR3 spells CASSKVNTEAFF. CDR3 in DNA: TGTGCCAGCAGCAAGGTGAACACTGAAGCTTTCTTT.